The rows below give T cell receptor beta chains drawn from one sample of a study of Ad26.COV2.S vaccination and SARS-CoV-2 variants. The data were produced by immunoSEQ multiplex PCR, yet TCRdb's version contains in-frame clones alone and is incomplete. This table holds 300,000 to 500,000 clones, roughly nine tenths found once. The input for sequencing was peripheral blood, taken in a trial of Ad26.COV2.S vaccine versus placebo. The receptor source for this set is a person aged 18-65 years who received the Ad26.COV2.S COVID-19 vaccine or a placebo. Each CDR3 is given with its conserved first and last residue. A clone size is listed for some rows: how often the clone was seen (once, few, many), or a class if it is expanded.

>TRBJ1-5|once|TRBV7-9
CASSPNLGQPQHF
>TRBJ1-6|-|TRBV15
CATSSKDTGNSPLHF
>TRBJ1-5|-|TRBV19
CASSIGGGAGQPQHF
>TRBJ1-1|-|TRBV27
CASSSAGKLNTEAFF
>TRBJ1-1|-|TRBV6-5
CASRRQTQNTEAFF
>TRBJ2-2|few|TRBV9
CASSGGWTGELFF
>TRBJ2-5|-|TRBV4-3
CASSRGVQETQYF
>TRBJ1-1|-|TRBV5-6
CASSFTGFTEAFF
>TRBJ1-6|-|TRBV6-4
CASSPEGVTGGSPLHF
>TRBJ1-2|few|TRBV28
CASSSGGNYGYTF
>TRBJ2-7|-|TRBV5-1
CASSLGGGVTYEQYF
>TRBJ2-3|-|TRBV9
CASSRLAADTQYF
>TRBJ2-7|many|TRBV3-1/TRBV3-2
CASSLGQGLGEQYF
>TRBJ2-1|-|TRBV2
CASSELRSSGVSEQFF
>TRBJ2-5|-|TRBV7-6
CASSLGGLAEETQYF
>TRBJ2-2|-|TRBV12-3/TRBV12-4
CASSFGVTGELFF
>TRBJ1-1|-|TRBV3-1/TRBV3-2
CASSSQREAFF
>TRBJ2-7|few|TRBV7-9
CASSPKGGSGRYEQYF
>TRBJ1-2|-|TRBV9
CASSGGVSNYGYTF
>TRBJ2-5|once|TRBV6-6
CASRAGGQETQYF
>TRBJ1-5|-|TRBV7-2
CASSLGGDRGQPQHF
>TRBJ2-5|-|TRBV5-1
CASSLRTGGQETQYF
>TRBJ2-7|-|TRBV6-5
CASSWGGGSYEQYF
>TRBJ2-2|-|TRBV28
CASNSVRQPNTGELFF
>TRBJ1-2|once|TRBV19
CASSPMRTENNYGYTF
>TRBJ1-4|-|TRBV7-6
CASSIAFGQGANEKLFF